The clone carrying this TCR beta chain was seen a few times. This record belongs to a study of blood T cell repertoires in COVID-19. Overall study: The study drew acute and convalescent COVID-19 samples from the United States, Italy and Spain.

The data were produced by immunoSEQ multiplex PCR, yet TCRdb's version contains in-frame clones alone and is incomplete. The sample holds about 180,000 clones; roughly 88% are singletons and the top ten take more than 3%. Trimming stripped 4 bases from V and 0 bases from J, with 17 bases between. The CDR3 is made up of 17 amino acids. The germline V gene encodes CDR1 SGDLS and CDR2 YYNGEE. This TCR came from a man between 60 and 70 years old with acute or convalescent COVID-19. V and J are TRBV9 and TRBJ1-3, with D unresolved. Source material: peripheral blood. This CDR3 reads CASSPRRPEGSGNTIYF. The CDR3 DNA is TGTGCCAGCAGCCCCCGGAGACCCGAAGGCTCTGGAAACACCATATATTTT.